This T cell receptor beta chain was obtained from a study of blood T cell repertoires in COVID-19. Produced via immunoSEQ multiplex PCR; TCRdb's table is partial and in-frame only. Among 150,000 to 200,000 clones listed, 85% were seen once. Germline values: CDR1 LNHDA, CDR2 SQIVND (reference sequence). The length of the CDR3 is 14 residues. V shed 7 bases, J shed 3 bases, and the junction held 4 bases outside the gene matches. The sequenced sample consisted of peripheral blood. The TCR was taken from a woman aged 50 to 65 with COVID-19, enrolled during active disease. The chain couples TRBV19 to TRBJ1-5, with 9 positions matching TRBD1. CDR3 region: CASKGQGHNQPQHF. The CDR3 DNA reads as TGTGCCAGTAAGGGACAGGGACACAATCAGCCCCAGCATTTT.